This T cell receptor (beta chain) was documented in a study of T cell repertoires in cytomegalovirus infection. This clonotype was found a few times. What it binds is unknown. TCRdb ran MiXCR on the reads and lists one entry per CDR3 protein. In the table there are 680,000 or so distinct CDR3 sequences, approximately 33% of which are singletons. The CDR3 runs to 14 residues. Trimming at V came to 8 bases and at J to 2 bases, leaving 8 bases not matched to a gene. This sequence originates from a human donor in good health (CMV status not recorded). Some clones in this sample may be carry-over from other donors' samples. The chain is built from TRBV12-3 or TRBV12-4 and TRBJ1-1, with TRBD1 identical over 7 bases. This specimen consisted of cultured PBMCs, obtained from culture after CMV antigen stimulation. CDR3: CASRIGTANTEAFF. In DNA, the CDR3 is TGTGCCAGCCGTATCGGGACAGCCAACACTGAAGCTTTCTTT.